In this sample, the clone carrying this T cell receptor (beta chain) turned up many times. Its antigen remains unidentified. Per the germline V gene, CDR1 is MNHEY and CDR2 is SVGAGI. The CDR3 runs to 15 residues. V was shortened by 7 bases and J by 3 bases, with 18 bases between the two germline ends. This entry is derived from a study of Graves' ophthalmopathy and Graves' hyperthyroidism. Study background: Peripheral blood collection took place at initial diagnosis, before any treatment.

Calling hyperthyroidism stable required that no ophthalmopathy show up within 18 months of follow-up. Findings and caveats of the study: The blood repertoire also included most expanded thyroid clonotypes above 0.001 frequency.

TCR beta CDR3 amplification used RNA transcripts. HTBI primers were employed in first-round RT-PCR, then a second-round multiplex PCR followed. TCRdb recomputed calls from the multiplex PCR reads with MiXCR, one row per CDR3 protein. The sample records some 380,000 distinct CDR3 sequences, roughly 14% being singletons. The material sequenced was peripheral blood. The TCR was taken from a woman aged 18 to 35 with stable Graves' hyperthyroidism. This chain connects TRBV6-5 to TRBJ1-2, with D perhaps matching TRBD1 (5 bases). The CDR3 coding sequence is TGTGCCAGCAACAAAAGAGCAGGGCAATACTATGGCTACACCTTC. Protein sequence: CASNKRAGQYYGYTF.